This T cell receptor (beta chain) was sequenced in a study of monozygotic twins with inflammatory bowel disease. Study outcomes and limitations: Healthy co-twins had higher TCRbeta inverse Simpson diversity than their IBD twins.

The draw for each donor consisted of a single 2.5 ml blood sample. The authors made each sample's cDNA in eight separate reactions. TCRdb re-called the 5' RACE reads and catalogs CDR3 proteins one per entry, DNA excluded. The sample totals about 380,000 distinct CDR3 sequences. About this clonotype itself: Its antigen is still unknown.

The specimen sequenced was blood. The source of this sequence is a human donor with ulcerative colitis or Crohn's disease, or a healthy co-twin of an affected twin (not recorded which).

CDR3 protein: CASSGSGVFGGELFF. This chain joins TRBV4-2 and TRBJ2-2; TCRdb lists TRBD2, though no DNA is available to test this call. Looked up from germline, CDR1 is LGHNA and CDR2 is YNFKEQ. The CDR3 has 15 residues.